This passage covers 18 T cell receptor beta chains from one sample sequenced in a study of a mutant IDH1 vaccine in newly diagnosed glioma. Time point of the sample: week 35, safety follow-up. Doses consisted of 300 ug of mutant IDH1 20-mer peptide each, paired with topical imiquimod. For these receptors, no antigen is known. The repertoire was sequenced with immunoSEQ multiplex PCR; TCRdb's copy has only in-frame clones and lacks some. The data contain roughly 50,000 clones, around 84% of them singletons. The source material was PBMCs, sampled from a glioma patient whose treatment included an IDH1 peptide vaccine. The receptors shown here come from a young woman with glioma.

This clone has more than one count but fewer than ten. This sequence joins TRBV7-9 and TRBJ2-2; 7 positions match TRBD1. The CDR3 contains 14 residues. J gave up 6 bases and V 1 base, and 2 bases lay outside the gene matches. The V gene's germline CDR1 is SEHNR and CDR2 FQNEAQ (reference sequence). CDR3 bases: TGTGCCAGCAGCTTAGTGACAGGGTCCGGGGAGCTGTTTTTT. Protein sequence: CASSLVTGSGELFF. The whole variable domain, filled in from reference TRBV7-9 and TRBJ2-2, reads DTGVSQNPRHKITKRGQNVTFRCDPISEHNRLYWYRQTLGQGPEFLTYFQNEAQLEKSRLLSDRFSAERPKGSFSTLEIQRTEQGDSAMYLCASSLVTGSGELFFGEGSRLTVL.

This clone was counted once. The rearrangement joins TRBV10-3 to TRBJ2-1, with a weak D call TRBD2 (5 bases). The CDR3 loop spans 15 amino acids. The V gene's germline CDR1 is ENHRY and CDR2 SYGVKD. V dropped 2 bases and J dropped 0 bases, with 8 bases sitting between them. This chain's CDR3 is CAISEGLDSYNEQFF. In DNA form, the CDR3 reads TGTGCCATCAGTGAGGGACTGGACTCCTACAATGAGCAGTTCTTC.

This sequence joins TRBV7-9 and TRBJ2-2; D is unresolved. Germline CDR1 and CDR2: SEHNR and FQNEAQ (reference sequence). V was trimmed by 0 bases and J by 3 bases, leaving 5 bases between them. The CDR3 sequence is 14 residues long. The CDR3 DNA is TGTGCCAGCAGCTTAGCGGGTTACACCGGGGAGCTGTTTTTT. Translation: CASSLAGYTGELFF. The full variable domain, in which reference TRBV7-9 and TRBJ2-2 provide the parts outside the CDR3, is DTGVSQNPRHKITKRGQNVTFRCDPISEHNRLYWYRQTLGQGPEFLTYFQNEAQLEKSRLLSDRFSAERPKGSFSTLEIQRTEQGDSAMYLCASSLAGYTGELFFGEGSRLTVL.

The chain has TRBV27 and TRBJ2-5; D may be TRBD1 or TRBD2 (5 bases each). Per germline, CDR1 MNHEY and CDR2 SMNVEV (reference sequence). This CDR3 is built from 15 residues. V lost 2 bases and J 3 bases, leaving 13 bases between the germline ends. The CDR3 is CASSLNPLGEETQYF. The CDR3, as DNA: TGTGCCAGCAGTTTAAATCCCCTGGGGGAAGAGACCCAGTACTTC.

This sequence joins TRBV25-1 and TRBJ1-1; possible D gene TRBD1, 6 bases. In germline, CDR1 is MGHDK, CDR2 SYGVNS. V was trimmed by 3 bases and J by 4 bases, leaving 15 bases between them. CDR3 size: 15 residues. The CDR3 sequence is CASSDSRGGGTEAFF. CDR3 DNA: TGTGCCAGCAGTGACTCTCGGGGAGGGGGCACTGAAGCTTTCTTT.

This sequence joins TRBV2 and TRBJ1-5, with D tentatively TRBD1 (5 bases). Germline CDR1 SNHLY, CDR2 FYNNEI. The length of the CDR3 is 14 residues. The DNA of the CDR3 is TGTGCTAGCTCGGGGCCCTATAGCAATCAGCCCCAGCATTTT. It codes for CASSGPYSNQPQHF.

V is TRBV15 and J is TRBJ2-7; D perhaps matches TRBD1 (5 bases). From germline, CDR1 is LNHNV and CDR2 YYDKDF (reference sequence). This CDR3 is built from 16 residues. Deletions cut 0 bases from V and 4 bases from J, with 16 bases between. The CDR3 DNA reads TGTGCCACCAGCAGAGATTTGGGCAGGGCAGGTTACGAGCAGTACTTC. This sequence encodes CATSRDLGRAGYEQYF.

The genes are TRBV5-1 and TRBJ2-3; TRBD2 aligns across 8 bases. Germline V gene lookup returns CDR1 SGHRS and CDR2 YFSETQ. V trimming: 0 bases; J trimming: 2 bases; junction bases outside the gene matches: 2. This CDR3 region has 15 residues. The DNA for the CDR3 is TGCGCCAGCAGCTTGGTAGCGGGGACCACAGATACGCAGTATTTT. Protein product: CASSLVAGTTDTQYF.

The chain links TRBV11-3 to TRBJ2-2, with TRBD2 matching 13 bases. CDR1 is SGHNT and CDR2 is YENEEA in the germline V gene. V was pared by 5 bases and J by 5 bases, with 5 bases of the junction left unmatched. The CDR3 extends over 16 amino acids. The CDR3 region has the DNA TGTGCCAGCAGCCGACTAGCGGGGGGACGTACCGGGGAGCTGTTTTTT. The encoded protein is CASSRLAGGRTGELFF.

This clone showed up just once. The CDR3: CASSDRQESAYNEQFF. The CDR3 nucleotides are TGTGCCAGCAGCGACAGACAGGAGTCGGCCTACAATGAGCAGTTCTTC. The chain uses TRBV13 and TRBJ2-1; the D gene is possibly TRBD1 (6 bases). Germline assignment: CDR1 PRHDT and CDR2 FYEKMQ (reference sequence). The V end lost 5 bases, the J end lost 2 bases, and 16 bases lay between the germline ends. The CDR3 is 16 amino acids.

The chain employs TRBV18 and TRBJ2-1; no reliable D call. The ends were cut back, 2 bases at V and 0 bases at J, with 11 bases in the middle. The CDR3 loop spans 16 amino acids. The germline CDR1 and CDR2 sequences are KGHSH and LQKENI. The CDR3 sequence is CASSPNRASSYNEQFF. The CDR3 DNA follows: TGTGCCAGCTCACCAAATCGGGCGAGCTCCTACAATGAGCAGTTCTTC.

The chain recombines TRBV9 with TRBJ2-2; the D is unclear. CDR3 length: 15 residues. Trimming cost V 3 bases and J 3 bases, with 12 bases left between them. Germline V gene sequence: CDR1 SGDLS, CDR2 YYNGEE. The CDR3: CASSAADSYTGELFF. The CDR3 nucleotides are TGTGCCAGCAGCGCCGCCGACTCTTACACCGGGGAGCTGTTTTTT.

The chain is built from TRBV6-5 and TRBJ1-2; D might be TRBD1 (5 bases). V lost 0 bases, J lost 3 bases, and 8 bases lay in between. This CDR3 region has 14 residues. CDR1 and CDR2 from the germline V gene are MNHEY and SVGAGI. CDR3: CASSYSRGHYGYTF. The CDR3 coding sequence is TGTGCCAGCAGTTACTCGCGGGGACACTATGGCTACACCTTC.

This chain links TRBV4-3 with TRBJ1-5; possible D gene TRBD1, 5 bases. Germline V gene sequence: CDR1 LGHNA, CDR2 YSLEER. The CDR3 has 14 residues. V was shortened by 0 bases and J by 9 bases, with 12 bases between the two germline ends. The CDR3 DNA reads as TGCGCCAGCAGCCAAGATCTCTCCGGGGGGCCCCAGCATTTT. It codes for CASSQDLSGGPQHF.

The V gene is TRBV7-2, the J gene TRBJ1-3, with D hard to call. The V gene's germline CDR1 is SGHTA and CDR2 FQGNSA. V was clipped by 3 bases and J by 4 bases, with 4 bases between them. This CDR3 is 12 amino acids long. The CDR3 sequence is CASSFNGNTIYF. The CDR3 DNA reads TGTGCCAGCAGCTTTAACGGAAACACCATATATTTT. Looking up the rest from reference TRBV7-2 and TRBJ1-3 gives the full variable domain: GAGVSQSPSNKVTEKGKDVELRCDPISGHTALYWYRQSLGQGLEFLIYFQGNSAPDKSGLPSDRFSAERTGGSVSTLTIQRTQQEDSAVYLCASSFNGNTIYFGEGSWLTVV.

This chain links TRBV9 with TRBJ1-2, with 7 bases aligning to TRBD1. Germline values: CDR1 SGDLS, CDR2 YYNGEE. The CDR3 covers 14 residues. V was clipped by 3 bases and J by 6 bases; unmatched bases: 8. As DNA, the CDR3 is TGTGCCAGCAGCGGATCGGGACAGAAGAATGGCTACACCTTC. Its protein product is CASSGSGQKNGYTF.

The CDR3 nucleotides are TGTGCCAGCAGTTCCTTTGCGGGGGGTCTGAATGAGCAGTTCTTC. Protein sequence: CASSSFAGGLNEQFF. The chain combines TRBV6-6 with TRBJ2-1; 8 nucleotides agree with TRBD2. V lost 4 bases to trimming and J lost 7 bases; unmatched junction nucleotides: 9. The CDR3 length is 15 residues. From germline, CDR1 is MNHNY and CDR2 SVGAGI (reference sequence).

The V gene is TRBV14, the J gene TRBJ1-1; TRBD1 is a possible D gene (5 bases). The CDR3 totals 16 residues. V shed 4 bases and J shed 1 base, with 16 bases lying between them. The V gene's germline CDR1 is SGHDN and CDR2 FVKESK. CDR3: CASSPRGGVGNTEAFF. The CDR3 DNA follows: TGTGCCAGCAGCCCCCGGGGGGGAGTGGGGAACACTGAAGCTTTCTTT.